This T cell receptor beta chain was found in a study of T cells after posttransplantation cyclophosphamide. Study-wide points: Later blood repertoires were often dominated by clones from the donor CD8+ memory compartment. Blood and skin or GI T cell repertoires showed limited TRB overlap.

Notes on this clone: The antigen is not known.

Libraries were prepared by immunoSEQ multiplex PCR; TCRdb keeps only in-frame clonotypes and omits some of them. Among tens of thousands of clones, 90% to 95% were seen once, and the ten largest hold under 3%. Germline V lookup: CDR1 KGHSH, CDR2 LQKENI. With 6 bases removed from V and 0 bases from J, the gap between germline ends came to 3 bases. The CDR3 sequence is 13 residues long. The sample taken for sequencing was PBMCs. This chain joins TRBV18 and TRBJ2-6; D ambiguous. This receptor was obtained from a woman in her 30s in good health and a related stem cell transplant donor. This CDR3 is CASSLSGANVLTF. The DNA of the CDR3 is TGTGCCAGCTCGCTCTCTGGGGCCAACGTCCTGACTTTC.